This paragraph covers one TCR beta chain sequence. As yet, its antigen is unknown. The PCR used 60 Vbeta and 13 Jbeta primers. TCRdb keeps only in-frame clones here, not all; method: immunoSEQ multiplex PCR. The sample shows 150,000 to 200,000 clones, around 79% of them seen only once. This record belongs to a study of cytomegalovirus exposure and HLA in healthy donors. Study-wide points: TCR beta sequences numbering around 15,000 were associated with HLA alleles at 0.05 false discovery rate in a later analysis. A list of 150 to 200 TCR beta chains associated with cytomegalovirus was given. As a later analysis showed, several of the most significant clusters appeared to be linked to common viral pathogens.

CDR3 length: 19 residues. Germline CDR1 reads MDHEN; CDR2 reads SYDVKM. Germline trimming cut 5 bases from V and 1 base from J; bases unmatched to any gene: 12. The chain is built from TRBV28 and TRBJ2-4, with TRBD1 identical over 12 bases. The origin of this receptor is a woman aged 40 to 50 in good health and CMV-seronegative. The sequencing sample was made of PBMCs. The CDR3 spells CASSQTRDRGRGAKNIQYF. The CDR3 DNA sequence: TGTGCCAGCAGTCAAACCCGGGACAGGGGGCGCGGGGCCAAAAACATTCAGTACTTC.